These 31 T cell receptor beta chains originate from one sample sequenced in a study of cytotoxic CD8 clonotypes in ibrutinib-treated CLL. Sequencing used immunoSEQ multiplex PCR; TCRdb keeps in-frame clones, though not all of them. This sample yields more than 200,000 clones, of which roughly three quarters are seen a single time; about 6.2% belongs to the top ten. Here the sequenced sample was PBMCs, taken after 12 months of ibrutinib treatment. All receptors come from a human donor with chronic lymphocytic leukemia.

V usage is TRBV30 and J usage is TRBJ1-6, with 9 bases identical to TRBD1. The trim removed 4 bases at V and 4 bases at J, leaving 5 bases unmatched. Looked up from germline, CDR1 is GTSNPN and CDR2 is SVGIG (reference sequence). The CDR3 is 15 residues long. The CDR3 nucleotides are TGTGCCTGGAAAGGACAGGGGATATATAATTCACCCCTCCACTTT. As protein: CAWKGQGIYNSPLHF.

This clone was seen more than once but under ten times. CDR3 residues: CASSEDRGPYEQYF. The CDR3 DNA reads as TGTGCCAGCAGTGAAGACAGGGGGCCCTACGAGCAGTACTTC. The chain carries TRBV6-1 and TRBJ2-7, with 9 positions matching TRBD1. Germline loops: CDR1 MNHNS, CDR2 SASEGT. The CDR3 is 14 residues long. V lost 1 base to trimming and J lost 2 bases; unmatched junction nucleotides: 0.

The chain recombines TRBV11-2 with TRBJ1-6; no clear D gene. The CDR3 length is 12 residues. V was cut by 5 bases and J by 10 bases, with 9 bases left in between. The V gene's germline CDR1 is SGHAT and CDR2 FQNNGV. CDR3 sequence (DNA): TGTGCCAGCAGCCCCGTCGGATCACCCCTCCACTTT. Translated, it gives CASSPVGSPLHF.

The rearrangement links TRBV7-2 to TRBJ1-1, with D hard to call. CDR3 size: 13 residues. Germline V lookup: CDR1 SGHTA, CDR2 FQGNSA. V lost 4 bases and J lost 0, with 6 bases in between. The CDR3 spells CASSSGMNTEAFF. DNA of the CDR3: TGTGCCAGCAGCTCGGGTATGAACACTGAAGCTTTCTTT.

The CDR3, as DNA: TGTGCCAGCAGCCAAGAGACTTTGGGGGTCGGACAGCCCCAGCATTTT. It translates to CASSQETLGVGQPQHF. V and J are TRBV4-2 and TRBJ1-5; perhaps TRBD1 as D (5 bases). Trimming cost V 0 bases and J 7 bases, with 16 bases left between them. The CDR3 runs to 16 residues. CDR1 and CDR2 from the germline V gene are LGHNA and YNFKEQ.

This clone was recorded once. This chain links TRBV29-1 with TRBJ2-1; the D is unclear. This CDR3 contains 15 residues. Germline values: CDR1 SQVTM, CDR2 ANQGSEA. The V and J ends lost 6 bases and 0 bases respectively, with 15 bases between them. CDR3 sequence reads: CSVAPGPSSYNEQFF. The CDR3, as DNA: TGCAGCGTCGCACCCGGGCCTAGCTCCTACAATGAGCAGTTCTTC.

The CDR3 nucleotides are TGTGCCAGCAGCAACAGGGACGGCTACACCTTC. It codes for CASSNRDGYTF. The chain couples TRBV6-1 to TRBJ1-2; weak D call: TRBD1 (6 bases). In germline, CDR1 is MNHNS, CDR2 SASEGT. The V and J ends lost 6 bases and 8 bases respectively, with 10 bases between them. The CDR3 loop spans 11 amino acids.

The chain couples TRBV4-2 to TRBJ2-5; D could derive from TRBD1 or TRBD2 (7 bases each). Germline V CDR1 and CDR2: LGHNA, YNFKEQ. The CDR3 runs to 17 residues. Trimming pared 4 bases from V and 2 bases from J, leaving 20 bases between. The CDR3 protein is CASSLHPGGGQQETQYF. CDR3 nucleotides: TGTGCCAGCAGCCTCCACCCAGGGGGGGGTCAACAAGAGACCCAGTACTTC.

The V gene is TRBV5-5, the J gene TRBJ1-1; D is uncertain. This CDR3 is built from 16 residues. CDR1 is SGHKS, CDR2 YYEKEE, per germline (reference sequence). Trimming cost V 2 bases and J 6 bases, with 20 bases left between them. The CDR3 is CASSFNLVRLNAEAFF. The CDR3 DNA reads TGTGCCAGCAGCTTTAACTTGGTCCGTCTCAACGCTGAAGCTTTCTTT.

There are a few counts of this clone. The chain has TRBV6-1 and TRBJ1-4, with a tentative D call TRBD1 (5 bases). The length of the CDR3 is 13 residues. Trimming took off 3 bases at V and 7 bases at J, with 9 bases between the two ends. Germline lookup yields CDR1 MNHNS and CDR2 SASEGT. The CDR3 loop is CASSDRGGEKLFF. For the CDR3, the DNA is TGTGCCAGCAGTGACCGGGGGGGTGAAAAACTGTTTTTT.

The chain joins TRBV30 to TRBJ1-1; D might be TRBD1 (5 bases). V lost 5 bases to trimming and J lost 11 bases, with 15 bases between them. CDR3 length: 11 amino acids. Looked up from germline, CDR1 is GTSNPN and CDR2 is SVGIG (reference sequence). CDR3 DNA sequence: TGTGCCTGGGGGTGGGGACTAATGGCTTTCTTT. Translating gives CAWGWGLMAFF.

V and J are TRBV30 and TRBJ1-2; D perhaps matches TRBD1 (6 bases). This CDR3 spans 15 amino acids. The germline V gene encodes CDR1 GTSNPN and CDR2 SVGIG (reference sequence). V dropped 1 base and J dropped 0 bases, with 12 bases sitting between them. The CDR3 protein is CAWSDPGVANYGYTF. CDR3 DNA sequence: TGTGCCTGGAGTGACCCAGGGGTTGCTAACTATGGCTACACCTTC. The full variable domain, its missing parts supplied by reference TRBV30 and TRBJ1-2, is SQTIHQWPATLVQPVGSPLSLECTVEGTSNPNLYWYRQAAGRGLQLLFYSVGIGQISSEVPQNLSASRPQDRQFILSSKKLLLSDSGFYLCAWSDPGVANYGYTFGSGTRLTVV.

The J gene is TRBJ1-1, the V gene TRBV4-3, with unresolved D. The CDR3 is 12 residues long. The germline V and J ends were trimmed by 2 bases and 7 bases, with 8 bases remaining between them. Germline assignment: CDR1 LGHNA and CDR2 YSLEER. This CDR3 is CASSQNHGEAFF. The CDR3 DNA is TGCGCCAGCAGCCAAAACCATGGTGAAGCTTTCTTT.

The CDR3 region is CASSSMTGITEAFF. CDR3 coding DNA: TGCGCCAGCAGCAGTATGACAGGGATCACTGAAGCTTTCTTT. The J gene is TRBJ1-1, the V gene TRBV5-1, with 7 positions matching TRBD1. With 4 bases clipped from V and 4 bases from J, the junction kept 7 bases outside the gene matches. The CDR3 length is 14 residues. Germline CDR1 SGHRS, CDR2 YFSETQ.

This clone was counted only a few times. The V gene is TRBV5-1, the J gene TRBJ2-2; 14 bases are a match to TRBD2. This CDR3 is built from 18 residues. With 4 bases clipped from V and 0 bases from J, the junction kept 5 bases outside the gene matches. Germline V CDR1 and CDR2: SGHRS, YFSETQ. The CDR3 loop reads CASSRAGLAGANTGELFF. CDR3 bases: TGCGCCAGCAGCCGGGCGGGACTAGCGGGGGCGAACACCGGGGAGCTGTTTTTT.

This clone showed up just a few times. The CDR3 nucleotides are TGCAGCGTTGAAATTCCTAGCGGGAGGTCCTACGAGCAGTACTTC. This gives the protein CSVEIPSGRSYEQYF. This chain uses TRBV29-1 with TRBJ2-7; TRBD2 matches at 11 bases. The ends lost 2 bases at V and 1 base at J; junction bases unmatched: 4. CDR1 is SQVTM, CDR2 ANQGSEA, per germline. This CDR3 contains 15 residues.

The genes are TRBV27 and TRBJ2-7, with D unclear. The CDR3 is 8 amino acids. Germline V gives CDR1 MNHEY, CDR2 SMNVEV (reference sequence). CDR3 sequence (DNA): TGTGCACTGTACGAGCAGTACTTC. This sequence encodes CALYEQYF.

The chain combines TRBV4-2 with TRBJ2-7; D might be TRBD1 (6 bases). CDR3 length: 14 residues. Per germline, CDR1 LGHNA and CDR2 YNFKEQ. Trimming cost V 5 bases and J 0 bases, with 11 bases left between them. The CDR3 region has the DNA TGTGCCAGCAGCGGAGACAGGTTCTCCTACGAGCAGTACTTC. It encodes CASSGDRFSYEQYF.

The genes are TRBV11-3 and TRBJ2-7; D uncertain. Germline CDR1 SGHNT, CDR2 YENEEA. The CDR3 contains 14 residues. V dropped 4 bases and J dropped 0 bases, with 10 bases sitting between them. In DNA form, the CDR3 reads TGTGCCAGCAGCTCCCGGAGCAACTCCTACGAGCAGTACTTC. Translated, it gives CASSSRSNSYEQYF.

The V gene is TRBV30, the J gene TRBJ1-1, with D possibly matching TRBD1 (6 bases). The CDR3 totals 13 residues. The germline V and J ends were trimmed by 3 bases and 1 base, with 9 bases remaining between them. CDR1 and CDR2 (germline): GTSNPN, SVGIG (reference sequence). DNA of the CDR3: TGTGCCTGGAGGGACAGACCGAACACTGAAGCTTTCTTT. Its translation is CAWRDRPNTEAFF.

V gene TRBV10-3 combines with J gene TRBJ2-1, with 8 bases aligning to TRBD2. The length of the CDR3 is 16 residues. V dropped 4 bases and J dropped 7; count of bases not matched to a gene: 12. From germline, CDR1 is ENHRY and CDR2 SYGVKD. The CDR3 nucleotides read TGTGCCATCAGTGCTTCGGGAGGGGGTATCAAAAATGAGCAGTTCTTC. Translating it yields CAISASGGGIKNEQFF.

The J gene is TRBJ2-5, the V gene TRBV4-2, with TRBD2 identical over 7 bases. Trimming cost V 0 bases and J 6 bases; bases outside gene matches: 13. CDR1 and CDR2 from the germline V gene are LGHNA and YNFKEQ. There are 17 residues in the CDR3. The CDR3 here is CASSQDSISGTWKTQYF. CDR3 in DNA: TGTGCCAGCAGCCAAGACTCGATCAGCGGGACCTGGAAGACCCAGTACTTC.

This clone was picked up one time. V gene TRBV29-1 combines with J gene TRBJ2-1; tentatively, D is TRBD2 (6 bases). There are 14 residues in the CDR3. CDR1 SQVTM and CDR2 ANQGSEA come from the germline V gene. Trimming removed 4 bases from V and 5 bases from J, with 15 bases in between. CDR3 residues: CSVVNWAGNNEQFF. DNA of the CDR3: TGCAGCGTTGTGAATTGGGCGGGGAACAATGAGCAGTTCTTC.

The chain recombines TRBV6-6 with TRBJ1-1, with D possibly TRBD1 on 5 matching bases. The CDR3 loop spans 14 amino acids. The V gene's germline CDR1 is MNHNY and CDR2 SVGAGI (reference sequence). V was trimmed by 0 bases and J by 4 bases, leaving 9 bases between them. The CDR3 here is CASSYSAGLTEAFF. The CDR3 DNA reads TGTGCCAGCAGTTACTCGGCAGGGCTCACTGAAGCTTTCTTT.

The chain couples TRBV10-3 to TRBJ1-1, with a tentative D call TRBD1 (6 bases). The CDR3 loop spans 14 amino acids. Germline CDR1 is ENHRY and CDR2 is SYGVKD. The V end was cut by 9 bases, the J end by 4 bases, with 18 bases between. CDR3 DNA sequence: TGTGCCATTAGACAGGACGTCGCGGCCACTGAAGCTTTCTTT. It translates to CAIRQDVAATEAFF.

This clone was seen a few times. Other DNA sequences in this specimen translate into the identical CDR3. The V gene is TRBV27, the J gene TRBJ2-1; D is undetermined. Germline CDR1 and CDR2: MNHEY and SMNVEV (reference sequence). The CDR3 consists of 13 residues. The V end lost 2 bases, the J end lost 0 bases, and 2 bases lay between the germline ends. The CDR3 sequence is CASSLSSYNEQFF. In DNA form, the CDR3 reads TGTGCCAGCAGTTTAAGCTCCTACAATGAGCAGTTCTTC.

As concerns this clone: The identical CDR3 is also encoded by other nucleotide sequences in the sample. The rearrangement joins TRBV6-5 to TRBJ1-1, with 9 bases fitting TRBD1. V lost 6 bases and J lost 5; bases outside the gene matches: 4. This CDR3 comprises 13 residues. Germline assignment: CDR1 MNHEY and CDR2 SVGAGI. CDR3 nucleotides: TGTGCCAGCAGGGGACAGGGTGGTACTGAAGCTTTCTTT. Amino acids: CASRGQGGTEAFF.

This clone was picked up a small number of times. The genes are TRBV6-5 and TRBJ2-7; TRBD1 or TRBD2 may be the D gene (6 bases each). Germline values: CDR1 MNHEY, CDR2 SVGAGI. The CDR3 extends over 12 amino acids. V gave up 8 bases and J gave up 4 bases, with 12 bases separating them. The CDR3 nucleotides are TGTGCCAGCGGACGGGGGCCATACGAGCAGTACTTC. Translating it yields CASGRGPYEQYF.

This clone was seen only a few times. This sequence joins TRBV2 and TRBJ2-5, with a weak D call TRBD2 (6 bases). Germline values: CDR1 SNHLY, CDR2 FYNNEI. The CDR3 totals 15 residues. Trimming stripped 6 bases from V and 2 bases from J, with 16 bases between. The CDR3 DNA sequence: TGTGCCAGCAGCGCCGTCGCTGGGGGGCAAGAGACCCAGTACTTC. It codes for CASSAVAGGQETQYF.

V usage is TRBV19 and J usage is TRBJ1-6; D possibly corresponds to TRBD1 (5 bases). Trimming stripped 3 bases from V and 3 bases from J, with 12 bases between. The CDR3 extends over 16 amino acids. CDR1 is LNHDA, CDR2 SQIVND, per germline (reference sequence). CDR3 DNA sequence: TGTGCCAGTAGTATGTCCGGGGGTATCTATAATTCACCCCTCCACTTT. Protein sequence: CASSMSGGIYNSPLHF. Looking up the rest from reference TRBV19 and TRBJ1-6 gives the full variable domain: DGGITQSPKYLFRKEGQNVTLSCEQNLNHDAMYWYRQDPGQGLRLIYYSQIVNDFQKGDIAEGYSVSREKKESFPLTVTSAQKNPTAFYLCASSMSGGIYNSPLHFGNGTRLTVT.

The genes are TRBV19 and TRBJ2-3, with D uncertain. V dropped 3 bases and J dropped 0 bases, with 10 bases sitting between them. Germline V gives CDR1 LNHDA, CDR2 SQIVND (reference sequence). The CDR3 contains 15 residues. This CDR3 reads CASSMRLVSTDTQYF. The CDR3 nucleotides read TGTGCCAGTAGTATGCGGCTAGTTAGCACAGATACGCAGTATTTT.